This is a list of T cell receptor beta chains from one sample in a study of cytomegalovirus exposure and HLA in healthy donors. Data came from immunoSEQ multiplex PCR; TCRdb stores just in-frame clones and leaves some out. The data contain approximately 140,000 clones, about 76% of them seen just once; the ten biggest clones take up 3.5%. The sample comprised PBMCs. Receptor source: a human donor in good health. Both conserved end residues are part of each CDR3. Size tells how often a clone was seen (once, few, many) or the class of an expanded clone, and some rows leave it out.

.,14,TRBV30,CAWSVPRADQPQHF
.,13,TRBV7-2,CASTLPGLSGYTF
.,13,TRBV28,CASSLIGEETQYF
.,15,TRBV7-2,CASSRGSGIGNEQFF
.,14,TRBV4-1,CASSQWDRNTEQYF
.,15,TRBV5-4,CASSLVSGGGDTQYF
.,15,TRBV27,CASSLLGQGLYGYTF
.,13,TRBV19,CASSPMGGYEQYF
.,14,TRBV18,CASSSQGSVYEQYF
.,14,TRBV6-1,CASNKFSSGNTIYF
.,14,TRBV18,CASSPSLRGNEQFF
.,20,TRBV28,CASSYPTGFPFGGTNTEAFF
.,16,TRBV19,CASRGTSGRAYNEQFF
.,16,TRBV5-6,CASSLEIMGANYGYTF
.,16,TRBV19,CASQSARGGPDYGYTF
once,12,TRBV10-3,CAISAMNTEAFF
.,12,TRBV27,CASRTGGNEQFF
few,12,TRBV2,CASSPGQSGYTF
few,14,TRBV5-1,CASSVSPGRPEAFF
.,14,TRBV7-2,CASSLDPTSNEQFF
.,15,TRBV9,CASSVGQADGQPQHF
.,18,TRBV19,CASSNLPGVRGWNTEAFF
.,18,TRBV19,CASSIGTGVSALNTEAFF
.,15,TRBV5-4,CASSQKTGTPSEAFF
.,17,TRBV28,CASSFGWTGGDQETQYF
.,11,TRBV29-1,CSAGAGPEQFF
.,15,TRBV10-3,CAISESTLAGDTQYF
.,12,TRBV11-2,CASSSQGVGYTF